These T cell receptor beta chains were read from a single sample in a study of CD8 T cells in ankylosing spondylitis. One entry per CDR3 protein, called by TCRdb with MiXCR from the 5' RACE reads. This sample carries 200,000 or so distinct CDR3 sequences, roughly 20% of them seen once, and the ten largest clones take 4.3%. Sequencing was carried out using blood, either unsorted or a sorted T cell fraction (not recorded which). The receptors derive from a male donor under 35 with ankylosing spondylitis or in good health (not recorded which). The CDR3 runs from the conserved cysteine through the conserved F or W. A D gene is named only where the DNA matches it firmly.

J gene	V gene	D gene	CDR3 protein
TRBJ2-4	TRBV12-3/TRBV12-4	-	CASSKPLQAKNIQYF
TRBJ1-4	TRBV5-1	TRBD1	CACKTGTTNEKLFF
TRBJ1-2	TRBV12-3/TRBV12-4	-	CASSLSGLAAGYTF
TRBJ2-1	TRBV11-2	-	CASSLVRLRVQRNEQFF
TRBJ2-7	TRBV7-9	-	CASSLNRAAEQYF
TRBJ1-2	TRBV12-3/TRBV12-4	-	CASSLSSTNYGYTF
TRBJ1-4	TRBV12-3/TRBV12-4	-	CASRLPGIEKLFF
TRBJ2-7	TRBV28	-	CASSLFAGKEQYF
TRBJ1-2	TRBV12-3/TRBV12-4	TRBD1	CASSSYDRGYGYTF
TRBJ2-1	TRBV20-1	TRBD2	CSARGSGGVYNEQFF
TRBJ2-5	TRBV12-3/TRBV12-4	-	CASSFYGPTETQYF
TRBJ1-1	TRBV30	TRBD1	CAWGHRGVYPEAFF
TRBJ2-1	TRBV7-9	TRBD1	CASSSAGGQFF
TRBJ1-1	TRBV12-3/TRBV12-4	-	CASTPGGLAEAFF
TRBJ2-1	TRBV2	TRBD2	CASSSGRGNEQFF
TRBJ2-2	TRBV28	-	CASRENTGELFF
TRBJ2-5	TRBV18	-	CASSPSPDQETQYF
TRBJ1-2	TRBV2	TRBD1	CARQGTYGYTF
TRBJ2-3	TRBV2	TRBD2	CASSEPSREEIDTQYF
TRBJ1-5	TRBV27	-	CASSLRGYQPQHF
TRBJ1-2	TRBV12-3/TRBV12-4	-	CASSFVGYTF
TRBJ2-2	TRBV24-1	-	CATSDKAPGELFF
TRBJ1-5	TRBV6-2/TRBV6-3	TRBD1	CASKGQGTTAQHF
TRBJ2-1	TRBV19	-	CASSISGAREQFF
TRBJ2-2	TRBV12-3/TRBV12-4	-	CASIRDPTFTGELFF
TRBJ2-6	TRBV12-3/TRBV12-4	-	CASSPFGQLNGANVLTF
TRBJ2-1	TRBV7-9	-	CASSLAGAHYNEQFF
TRBJ2-2	TRBV14	TRBD2	CASSQDHSGTSGRHTGELFF
TRBJ1-1	TRBV29-1	-	CSVKEASNEAFF
TRBJ2-1	TRBV12-3/TRBV12-4	-	CASSFLGEQFF
TRBJ2-3	TRBV25-1	TRBD2	CASSDSASGRGLGTQYF
TRBJ2-3	TRBV6-1	-	CASKNRVDTDTQYF
TRBJ2-7	TRBV2	TRBD2	CASSERSRALTSGGTYEQYF
TRBJ1-1	TRBV6-6	-	CAARGLNTEAFF
TRBJ2-1	TRBV20-1	-	CSAHVLNEQFF
TRBJ2-4	TRBV18	TRBD2	CASSPPTSGFQYF
TRBJ2-3	TRBV3-1	-	CASSQDGRKGRGADTQYF
TRBJ2-1	TRBV20-1	-	CSARGTVLNEQFF
TRBJ2-7	TRBV27	-	CASSLGERPYEQYF
TRBJ2-1	TRBV14	-	CASSQGLTSSYNEQFF
TRBJ2-7	TRBV12-3/TRBV12-4	TRBD2	CASSTRPTSGGYEQYF
TRBJ2-3	TRBV5-1	TRBD2	CASSLVAGGRGDTQYF
TRBJ1-4	TRBV6-5	-	CASSYSPGDREKLFF
TRBJ1-2	TRBV10-3	-	CAISEGLVDYGYTF
TRBJ2-7	TRBV5-1	-	CASSLQTGLTYEQYF
TRBJ2-4	TRBV12-3/TRBV12-4	TRBD1	CASSCRTGPCLAKNIQYF
TRBJ2-2	TRBV30	-	CAWSPLKEHIANTGELFF
TRBJ2-1	TRBV5-1	TRBD2	CASSLAVPTSGDEQFF
TRBJ2-5	TRBV12-3/TRBV12-4	TRBD1	CASSDRLGGRETQYF
TRBJ2-1	TRBV6-2/TRBV6-3	-	CASRPLVGDPPFF
TRBJ2-1	TRBV20-1	-	CSARDWSFSSYNEQFF
TRBJ2-1	TRBV12-5	TRBD2	CASGIGTSKNEQFF
TRBJ2-5	TRBV20-1	-	CSARTQGIPGETQYF
TRBJ2-1	TRBV20-1	-	CSARDIGQTYNEQFF
TRBJ1-6	TRBV3-1	-	CASSVGNNSPLHF
TRBJ2-5	TRBV6-1	-	CASSDPRGLETQYF
TRBJ2-4	TRBV15	-	CATSRGRGAKGKNIQYF
TRBJ1-5	TRBV11-1	-	CASSRTDGSNQPQHF
TRBJ1-4	TRBV27	-	CASSRGSFNEKLFF